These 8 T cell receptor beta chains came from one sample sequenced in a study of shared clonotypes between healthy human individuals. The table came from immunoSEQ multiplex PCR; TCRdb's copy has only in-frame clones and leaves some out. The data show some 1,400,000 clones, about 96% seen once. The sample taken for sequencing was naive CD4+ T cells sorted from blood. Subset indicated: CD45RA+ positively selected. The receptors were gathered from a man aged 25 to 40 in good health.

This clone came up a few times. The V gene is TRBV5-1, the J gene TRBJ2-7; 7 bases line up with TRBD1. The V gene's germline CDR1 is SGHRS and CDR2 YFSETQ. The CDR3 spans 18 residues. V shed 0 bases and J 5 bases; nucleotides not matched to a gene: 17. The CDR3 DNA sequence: TGCGCCAGCAGCTTGGTAGGAGGCGTACGCAGGGGGATCCACGAGCAGTACTTC. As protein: CASSLVGGVRRGIHEQYF.

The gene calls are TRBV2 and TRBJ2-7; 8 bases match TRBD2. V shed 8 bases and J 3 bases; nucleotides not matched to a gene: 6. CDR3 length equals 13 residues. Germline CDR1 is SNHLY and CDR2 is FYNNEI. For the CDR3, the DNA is TGTGCCAGCGGAGGACTAGCCGTCTACGAGCAGTACTTC. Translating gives CASGGLAVYEQYF. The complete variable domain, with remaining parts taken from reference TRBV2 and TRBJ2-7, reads EPEVTQTPSHQVTQMGQEVILRCVPISNHLYFYWYRQILGQKVEFLVSFYNNEISEKSEIFDDQFSVERPDGSNFTLKIRSTKLEDSAMYFCASGGLAVYEQYFGPGTRLTVT.

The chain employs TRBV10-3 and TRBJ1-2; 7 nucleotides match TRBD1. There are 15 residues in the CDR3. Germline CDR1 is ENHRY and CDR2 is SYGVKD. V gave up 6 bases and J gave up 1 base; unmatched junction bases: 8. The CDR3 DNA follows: TGTGCCATCAGCAGGGGGTCCGGGTTTAACTATGGCTACACCTTC. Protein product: CAISRGSGFNYGYTF.

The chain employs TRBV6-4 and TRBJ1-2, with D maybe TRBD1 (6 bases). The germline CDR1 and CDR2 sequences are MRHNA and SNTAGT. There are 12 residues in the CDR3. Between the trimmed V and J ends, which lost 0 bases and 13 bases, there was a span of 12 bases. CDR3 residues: CASSDSGAPLTF. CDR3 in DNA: TGTGCCAGCAGTGACTCGGGGGCGCCCCTCACCTTC.

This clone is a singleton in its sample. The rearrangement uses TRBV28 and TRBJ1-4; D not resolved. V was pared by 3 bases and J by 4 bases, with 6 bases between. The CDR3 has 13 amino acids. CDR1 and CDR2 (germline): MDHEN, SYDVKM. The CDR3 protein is CASSLGHNEKLFF. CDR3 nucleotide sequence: TGTGCCAGCAGTTTGGGCCATAATGAAAAACTGTTTTTT.

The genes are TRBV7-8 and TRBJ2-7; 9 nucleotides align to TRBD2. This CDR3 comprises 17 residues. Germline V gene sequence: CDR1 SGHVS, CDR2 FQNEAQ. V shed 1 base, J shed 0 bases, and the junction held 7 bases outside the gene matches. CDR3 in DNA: TGTGCCAGCAGCTTAGAAGCGGGAGGTAGCAGCTCCTACGAGCAGTACTTC. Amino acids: CASSLEAGGSSSYEQYF.

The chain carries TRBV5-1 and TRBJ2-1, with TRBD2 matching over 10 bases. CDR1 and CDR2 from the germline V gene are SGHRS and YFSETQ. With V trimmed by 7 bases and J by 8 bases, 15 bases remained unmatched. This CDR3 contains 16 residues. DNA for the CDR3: TGCGCCAGCTATCCTCTAGCGGGAGTAGGGGGGGATGAGCAGTTCTTC. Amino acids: CASYPLAGVGGDEQFF. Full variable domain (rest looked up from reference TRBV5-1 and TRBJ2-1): KAGVTQTPRYLIKTRGQQVTLSCSPISGHRSVSWYQQTPGQGLQFLFEYFSETQRNKGNFPGRFSGRQFSNSRSEMNVSTLELGDSALYLCASYPLAGVGGDEQFFGPGTRLTVL.

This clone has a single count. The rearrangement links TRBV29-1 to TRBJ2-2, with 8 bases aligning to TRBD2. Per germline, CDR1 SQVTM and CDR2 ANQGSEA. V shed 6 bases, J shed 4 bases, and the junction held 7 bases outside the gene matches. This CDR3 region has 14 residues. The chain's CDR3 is CSVCTSGVTGELFF. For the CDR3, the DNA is TGCAGCGTCTGTACTAGCGGAGTCACCGGGGAGCTGTTTTTT.